These T cell receptor beta chains were read from a single sample in a study of glioma-infiltrating T cells. TCRdb itself ran the multiplex PCR reads through MiXCR, one entry per CDR3 protein. The repertoire includes 100,000 to 150,000 distinct CDR3 sequences, roughly 24% of them detected once, and around 15% sits in the top ten. What was sequenced was glioma tissue, nonneoplastic brain tissue, or PBMCs (not recorded which). The receptors were sampled from a human donor with low-grade glioma or glioblastoma, undergoing nonglioma brain surgery, or in good health (not recorded which). Both conserved end residues are part of each CDR3. D genes are given only for firm matches. Clone size is given for some rows only: seen once, a few or many times, or a class if the clone is expanded.

V gene	CDR3 length	clone size	J gene	D gene	CDR3 DNA	CDR3 protein
TRBV7-2	15	NA	TRBJ2-1	NA	TGTGTTAGCAGCCTAGACTCGGGGATGTACAATGAGCAGTTCTTC	CVSSLDSGMYNEQFF
TRBV12-3/TRBV12-4	13	many	TRBJ1-2	NA	TGTGCCAGCAGTTCCCGGGAGAGCTATGGCTACACCTTC	CASSSRESYGYTF
TRBV7-3	15	many	TRBJ2-1	TRBD2	TGTGCCAGCAGCAGGACTAGCGGGGCCTACAATGAGCAGTTCTTC	CASSRTSGAYNEQFF
TRBV18	13	many	TRBJ1-1	NA	TGTGCCAGCTCACCACAGGGGGAGGGTGAAGCTTTCTTT	CASSPQGEGEAFF
TRBV5-4	14	few	TRBJ2-2	NA	TGTGCCAGTAAGGCAAAGGGGAACACCGGGGAGCTGTTTTTT	CASKAKGNTGELFF
TRBV7-9	15	few	TRBJ2-3	TRBD2	TGTGCCAGCACCTCCAAGGAGCGGGGAACAGATACGCAGTATTTT	CASTSKERGTDTQYF
TRBV6-1	16	NA	TRBJ2-3	TRBD2	TGTGCCAGCTCTGGTAGGACTAGCGGGAGGGCCTATACGCAGTATTTT	CASSGRTSGRAYTQYF
TRBV24-1	15	many	TRBJ1-1	NA	TGTGCCACCAGTGATGGAGCGCGGGGGCGAACTGAAGCTTTCTTT	CATSDGARGRTEAFF
TRBV3-1	16	once	TRBJ2-1	TRBD2	TGTGCCAGCAGCCAACACCGGACTAGCGGGAGCAATGAGCAGCTCTTC	CASSQHRTSGSNEQLF
TRBV28	15	NA	TRBJ1-5	NA	TGTTCCATCATTTTTATGGGTGGGGAGACTCATCCCCATCATTTT	CSIIFMGGETHPHHF
TRBV28	13	many	TRBJ2-3	NA	TGTGCCAGCAGAGACAGGAGCACAGATACGCAGTATTTT	CASRDRSTDTQYF
TRBV2	15	NA	TRBJ1-1	TRBD1	TGTGCCAGCAGTGGAACAGGGGGCATGAACACTGAAGCTTTCTTT	CASSGTGGMNTEAFF
TRBV10-3	14	many	TRBJ1-2	TRBD1	TGTGCCGCTCGCCGGGACAGGGGAAACTATGGCTACACCTTC	CAARRDRGNYGYTF
TRBV6-1	15	many	TRBJ2-4	TRBD1	TGTGCCAGCCATTATGATAGACAGGGACGGGACATTCAGTACTTC	CASHYDRQGRDIQYF
TRBV7-2	12	many	TRBJ1-5	TRBD1	TGTGCCAGCAGGCAGGGGGATCAGCCCCAGCATTTT	CASRQGDQPQHF
TRBV19	15	few	TRBJ2-2	NA	TGTGCCAGTAGTATCATTAGGGCGAACACCGGGGAGCTGTTTTTT	CASSIIRANTGELFF
TRBV18	13	many	TRBJ1-3	NA	TGTGCCAGCTCACCGGACAGTGGAAACACCATATATTTT	CASSPDSGNTIYF
TRBV6-6	17	many	TRBJ2-2	TRBD1	TGTGCCAGCAGTTACGGTGCTGCGGGACAGGGGGCCGGGGAGCTGTTTTTT	CASSYGAAGQGAGELFF
TRBV27	14	many	TRBJ2-3	TRBD1	TGTGCCAGCAGTTTATCCAGGGGGCGAGATACGCAGTATTTT	CASSLSRGRDTQYF
TRBV6-2/TRBV6-3	14	many	TRBJ1-6	NA	TGTGCCAGCAGTTACGAGCGGAGGATTTCACCCCTCCACTTT	CASSYERRISPLHF
TRBV4-1	18	many	TRBJ2-7	TRBD1	TGCGCCAGCAGCCAAGATCCACAGGGGGAAGGTAGGGTCTACGAGCAGTACTTC	CASSQDPQGEGRVYEQYF
TRBV5-1	13	many	TRBJ2-7	TRBD1	TGCGCCAGCAGGACAGGGAGCTCCTACGAGCAGTACTTC	CASRTGSSYEQYF
TRBV7-9	16	NA	TRBJ1-2	TRBD1	TGTGCCAGCAGCTTAGTTGGGGGGACAGGGCCGGTTGGCTACACCTTC	CASSLVGGTGPVGYTF
TRBV3-1	16	many	TRBJ2-3	TRBD2	TGTGCCAGCAGCCAACATACTAGCGGGAAGTCAGATACGCAGTATTTT	CASSQHTSGKSDTQYF
TRBV7-6	17	NA	TRBJ2-5	TRBD2	TGTGCCAGCAGCCGCCCTACTAGCGGGCCTATTCAAGAGACCCAGTACTTC	CASSRPTSGPIQETQYF
TRBV9	15	NA	TRBJ1-2	NA	TGTGCCAGCAGCGTAGGTGGGGGGGAGAGCTATGGCTACACCTTC	CASSVGGGESYGYTF
TRBV4-2	12	many	TRBJ2-7	NA	TGTGCCAGCAGCCAAGATACGGCGGAGCAGTACTTC	CASSQDTAEQYF
TRBV2	12	many	TRBJ2-2	NA	TGTGCCAGCGGTTGGGGAGCCGGGGAGCTGTTTTTT	CASGWGAGELFF
TRBV20-1	15	many	TRBJ2-1	NA	TGCAGTGCCCCAGACGCGGGCGGGGAGGCCAATGAGCAGTTCTTC	CSAPDAGGEANEQFF
TRBV5-4	14	few	TRBJ1-1	NA	TGTGCCAGCAGCTTGGCTGGGGCCGGCACTGAAGCTTTCTTT	CASSLAGAGTEAFF
TRBV6-2/TRBV6-3	15	many	TRBJ2-1	NA	TGTGCCAGCAGTTATCCGGGACTGCCGTCCCATGAGCAGTTCTTC	CASSYPGLPSHEQFF
TRBV29-1	17	NA	TRBJ2-1	NA	TGCAGCGTTGAAGAACTTGGACAGTCCAACTTCTACAATGAGCAGTTCTTC	CSVEELGQSNFYNEQFF
TRBV7-9	14	many	TRBJ2-5	NA	TGTGCCAGCAGCGCGGACATTAGAAAAGAGACCCAGTACTTC	CASSADIRKETQYF
TRBV4-3	17	many	TRBJ2-1	TRBD2	TGCGCCAGCAGCCAAGATGGGGCTAGCGGTTCCTACAATGAGCAGTTCTTC	CASSQDGASGSYNEQFF
TRBV11-2	13	many	TRBJ2-7	NA	TGTGCCAGCAGCCCCGGTTGGACCTACGAGCAGTACTTC	CASSPGWTYEQYF
TRBV7-2	14	many	TRBJ1-2	TRBD1	TGTGCCAGCAGCGACGGACAGGGACCCTATGGCTACACCTTC	CASSDGQGPYGYTF
TRBV15	11	many	TRBJ1-1	NA	TGTGCCACCCGTCGTGACACTGAAGCTTTCTTT	CATRRDTEAFF
TRBV6-1	13	many	TRBJ2-7	NA	TGTGCCAGCCTTTCCGCGGCTACCTACGAGCAGTACTTC	CASLSAATYEQYF
TRBV4-2	16	NA	TRBJ2-4	NA	TGTGCCAGCAGCCAAGATACGGGAGCAGGCAAAAGCATTCAGTACTTC	CASSQDTGAGKSIQYF
TRBV28	12	many	TRBJ2-5	TRBD1	TGTGCCACCAACACAGGGGGGCAGACCCAGTACTTC	CATNTGGQTQYF
TRBV6-5	17	NA	TRBJ2-7	NA	TGTGCCAGCAGTTCGGATAGCGACCTAGGATTCTCCTACGAGCAGTGCTTC	CASSSDSDLGFSYEQCF
TRBV5-1	15	NA	TRBJ1-1	NA	TGCGCCAGCAGCTTGGCGCAGGGATTGAACGCTGAAGCTTTCTTT	CASSLAQGLNAEAFF
TRBV3-1	15	many	TRBJ2-5	TRBD2	TGTGCCAGCAGCGGGACTAGCGGGGCCCAAGAGACCCAGTACTTC	CASSGTSGAQETQYF
TRBV4-3	20	few	TRBJ2-6	NA	TGCGCCAGCAGCCAAGTGGGAAGGGGACAATCCCGCTCTGGGGCCAACGTCCTGACTTTC	CASSQVGRGQSRSGANVLTF
TRBV7-2	15	many	TRBJ2-3	NA	TGTGCCAGCAGCTTTAATCAGGGGAGCACAGATACGCAGTATTTT	CASSFNQGSTDTQYF
TRBV20-1	16	many	TRBJ2-1	TRBD2	TGCAGTGCTAGGGTTATAGGACTAGCCTCCTACAATGAGCAGTTCTTC	CSARVIGLASYNEQFF
TRBV10-3	14	many	TRBJ2-3	NA	TGTGCCATCAGCTCAGGATCCCCCACAGATACGCAGTATTTT	CAISSGSPTDTQYF
TRBV19	16	many	TRBJ1-5	NA	TGTGCCAGTAGTATCTACCAGACAGATAGCAATCAGCCCCAGCATTTT	CASSIYQTDSNQPQHF
TRBV24-1	14	many	TRBJ2-3	TRBD2	TGTGCCGCTTCGGGGGGGGCTGGCACAGATACGCAGTATTTT	CAASGGAGTDTQYF
TRBV4-3	15	many	TRBJ1-5	NA	TGCGCCAGCAGCCAAGGACACTATAGCAATCAGCCCCAGCATTTT	CASSQGHYSNQPQHF
TRBV27	13	many	TRBJ1-2	NA	TGTGCCAGCAGATCTCTGGCCGCCTCTGGCTACACCTTC	CASRSLAASGYTF
TRBV12-3/TRBV12-4	13	NA	TRBJ2-7	NA	TGTGCCAGCAGTTTAAGGCTCTCCTACGAGAAGTACTTC	CASSLRLSYEKYF